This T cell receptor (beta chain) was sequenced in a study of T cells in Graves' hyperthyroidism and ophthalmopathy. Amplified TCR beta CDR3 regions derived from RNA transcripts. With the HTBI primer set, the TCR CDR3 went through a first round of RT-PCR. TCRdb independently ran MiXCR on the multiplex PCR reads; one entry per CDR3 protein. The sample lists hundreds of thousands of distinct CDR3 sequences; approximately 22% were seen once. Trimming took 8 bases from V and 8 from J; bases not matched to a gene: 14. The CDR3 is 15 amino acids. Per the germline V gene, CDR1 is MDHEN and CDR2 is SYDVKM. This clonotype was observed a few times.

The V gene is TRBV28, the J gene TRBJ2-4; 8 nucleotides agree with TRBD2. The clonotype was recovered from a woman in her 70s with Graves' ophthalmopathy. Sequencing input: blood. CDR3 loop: CASALTGPGGDIQYF. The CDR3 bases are TGTGCCAGCGCTCTGACAGGACCGGGAGGGGACATTCAGTACTTC.